A selection of T cell receptor beta chains follows, all from one sample in a study. TCRdb re-analysed the 5' RACE reads in MiXCR, keeping a single row per CDR3 protein. The sample consists of about 50,000 distinct CDR3 sequences, 28% of them appearing once. Sequenced: naive CD4+ T cells sorted from blood. All receptors come from a female donor with breast cancer. CDR3s include the opening cysteine and the closing phenylalanine or tryptophan. D genes are given only for firm matches.

V gene: TRBV5-6
D gene: -
CDR3 protein: CASSLIGGTEAFF

V gene: TRBV5-6
D gene: TRBD2
CDR3 protein: CASSSGTSGTDTQYF

V gene: TRBV12-3/TRBV12-4
D gene: -
CDR3 protein: CASSLTPGNTIYF

V gene: TRBV20-1
D gene: -
CDR3 protein: CSANSGRGETQYF

V gene: TRBV7-6
D gene: -
CDR3 protein: CASSLGGRNQPQHF

V gene: TRBV4-3
D gene: -
CDR3 protein: CASSQESRAETQYF

V gene: TRBV5-1
D gene: TRBD2
CDR3 protein: CASSAASGGYEQYF

V gene: TRBV7-2
D gene: TRBD2
CDR3 protein: CASSLVAGANEQYF

V gene: TRBV7-2
D gene: -
CDR3 protein: CASSLFRNEQFF

V gene: TRBV2
D gene: TRBD1
CDR3 protein: CASRIGQGRTYEQYF